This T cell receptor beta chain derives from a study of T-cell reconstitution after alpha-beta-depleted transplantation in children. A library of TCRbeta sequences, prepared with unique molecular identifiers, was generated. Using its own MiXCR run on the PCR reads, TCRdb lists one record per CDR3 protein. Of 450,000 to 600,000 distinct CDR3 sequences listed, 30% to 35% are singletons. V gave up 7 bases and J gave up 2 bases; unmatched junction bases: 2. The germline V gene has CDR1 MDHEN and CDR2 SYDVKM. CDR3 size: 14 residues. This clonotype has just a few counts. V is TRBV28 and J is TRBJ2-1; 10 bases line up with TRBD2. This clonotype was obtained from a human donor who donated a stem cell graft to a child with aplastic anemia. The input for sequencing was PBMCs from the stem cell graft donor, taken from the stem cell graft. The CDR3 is CASTGLAAYNEQFF. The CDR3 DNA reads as TGTGCCAGCACCGGACTAGCGGCCTACAATGAGCAGTTCTTC. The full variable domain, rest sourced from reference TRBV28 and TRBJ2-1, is DVKVTQSSRYLVKRTGEKVFLECVQDMDHENMFWYRQDPGLGLRLIYFSYDVKMKEKGDIPEGYSVSREKKERFSLILESASTNQTSMYLCASTGLAAYNEQFFGPGTRLTVL.